This record looks at one T cell receptor (beta chain) sequence and its context. Its cognate antigen is unknown. This sample is drawn from a study of T cell repertoires in cytomegalovirus infection. The wider study: Evidence of both CMV infection and a matching HLA type came from public TCR beta signatures. General study findings and limits: The response measured ex vivo was dominated by TCR beta clonotypes (HLA-C-restricted and CMV-specific). Carriage of CMV together with the relevant HLA was identifiable through cumulative public TCR beta family frequency.

TCRdb reprocessed the reads with MiXCR, giving one entry per CDR3 protein. The profile shows approximately 700,000 distinct CDR3 sequences, 35% of them singletons. Sequenced sample: PBMCs. The origin of this receptor is a human donor in good health (CMV status not recorded). Some clones in this sample may be carry-over from other donors' samples.

CDR3 sequence: CASSNTGQGAGSNQPQHF. The DNA of the CDR3 is TGTGCCAGCAGTAACACGGGACAGGGGGCCGGGAGCAATCAGCCCCAGCATTTT. This chain connects TRBV6-5 to TRBJ1-5; 12 positions match TRBD1. The CDR3 covers 18 residues. Per the germline V gene, CDR1 is MNHEY and CDR2 is SVGAGI. V was clipped by 5 bases and J by 1 base; unmatched bases: 9.